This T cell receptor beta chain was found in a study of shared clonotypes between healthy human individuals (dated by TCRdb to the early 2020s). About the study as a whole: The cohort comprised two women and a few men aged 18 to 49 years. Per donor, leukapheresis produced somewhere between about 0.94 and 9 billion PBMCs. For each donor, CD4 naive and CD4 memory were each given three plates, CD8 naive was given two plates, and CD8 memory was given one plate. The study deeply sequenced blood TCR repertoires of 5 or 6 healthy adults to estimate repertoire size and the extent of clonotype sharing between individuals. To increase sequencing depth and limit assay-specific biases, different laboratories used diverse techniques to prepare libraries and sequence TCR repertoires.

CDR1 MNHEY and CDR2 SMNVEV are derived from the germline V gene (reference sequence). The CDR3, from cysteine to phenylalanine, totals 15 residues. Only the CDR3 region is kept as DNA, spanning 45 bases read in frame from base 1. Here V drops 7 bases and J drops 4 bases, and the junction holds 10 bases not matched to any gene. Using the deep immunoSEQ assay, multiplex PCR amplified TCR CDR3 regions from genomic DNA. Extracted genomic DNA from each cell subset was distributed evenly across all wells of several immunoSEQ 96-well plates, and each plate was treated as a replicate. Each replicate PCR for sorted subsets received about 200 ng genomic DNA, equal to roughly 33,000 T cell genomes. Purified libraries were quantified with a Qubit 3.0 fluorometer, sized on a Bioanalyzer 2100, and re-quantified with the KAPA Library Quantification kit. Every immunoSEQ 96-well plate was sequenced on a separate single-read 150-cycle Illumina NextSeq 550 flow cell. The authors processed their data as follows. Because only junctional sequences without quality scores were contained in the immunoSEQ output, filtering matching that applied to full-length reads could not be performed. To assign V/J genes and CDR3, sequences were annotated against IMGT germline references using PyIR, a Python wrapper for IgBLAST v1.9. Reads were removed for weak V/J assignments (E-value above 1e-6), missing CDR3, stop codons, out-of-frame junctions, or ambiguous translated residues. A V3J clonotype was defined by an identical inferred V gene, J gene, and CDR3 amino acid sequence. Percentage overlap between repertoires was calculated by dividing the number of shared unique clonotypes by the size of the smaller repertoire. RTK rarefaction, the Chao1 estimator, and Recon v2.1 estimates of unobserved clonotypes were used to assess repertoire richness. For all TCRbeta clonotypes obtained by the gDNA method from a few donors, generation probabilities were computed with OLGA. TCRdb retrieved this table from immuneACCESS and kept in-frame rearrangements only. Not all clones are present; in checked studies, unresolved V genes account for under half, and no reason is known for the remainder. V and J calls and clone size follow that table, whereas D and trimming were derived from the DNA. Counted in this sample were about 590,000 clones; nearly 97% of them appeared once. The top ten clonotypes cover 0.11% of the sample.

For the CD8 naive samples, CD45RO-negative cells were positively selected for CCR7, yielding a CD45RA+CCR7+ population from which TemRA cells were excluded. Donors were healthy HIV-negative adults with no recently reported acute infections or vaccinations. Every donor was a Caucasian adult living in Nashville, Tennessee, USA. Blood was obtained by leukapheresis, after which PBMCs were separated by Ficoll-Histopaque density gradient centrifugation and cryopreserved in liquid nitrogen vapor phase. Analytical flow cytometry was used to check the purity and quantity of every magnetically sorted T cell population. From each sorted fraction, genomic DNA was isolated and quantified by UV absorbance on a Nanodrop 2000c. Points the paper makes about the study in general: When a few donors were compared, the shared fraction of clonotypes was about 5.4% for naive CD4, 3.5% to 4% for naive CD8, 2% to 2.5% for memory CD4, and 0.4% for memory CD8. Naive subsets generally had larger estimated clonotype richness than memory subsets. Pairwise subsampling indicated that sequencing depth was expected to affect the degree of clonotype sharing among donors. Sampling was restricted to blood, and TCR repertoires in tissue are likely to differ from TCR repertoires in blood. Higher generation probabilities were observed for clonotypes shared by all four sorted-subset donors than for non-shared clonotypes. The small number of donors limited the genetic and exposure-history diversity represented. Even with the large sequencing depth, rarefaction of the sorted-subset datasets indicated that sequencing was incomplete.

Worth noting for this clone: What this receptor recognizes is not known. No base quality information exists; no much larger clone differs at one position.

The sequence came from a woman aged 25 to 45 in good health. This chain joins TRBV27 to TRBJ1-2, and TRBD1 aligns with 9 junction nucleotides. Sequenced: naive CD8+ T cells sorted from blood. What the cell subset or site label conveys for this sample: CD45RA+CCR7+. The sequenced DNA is TGTGCCAGCAAGATGGGACAGGGAGTAGGCTATGGCTACACCTTC. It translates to CASKMGQGVGYGYTF.